The rows below give T cell receptor beta chains drawn from one sample of a study of cytomegalovirus exposure and HLA in healthy donors. Clones were sequenced by immunoSEQ multiplex PCR, and TCRdb holds only the in-frame ones, with some missing. This table has 150,000 to 200,000 clones, roughly 85% appearing once. The sequencing sample was made of PBMCs. Receptors were obtained from a young man in good health and CMV-seropositive. The CDR3 runs from the conserved cysteine through the conserved F or W. D genes are given only for firm matches. The size entry is marked missing in some rows and otherwise reads once, few, many or a size class.

CDR3aa,CDR3nt,d_gene,v_gene,abundance,j_gene
CASSPAGLRTEAFF,TGCGCCAGCAGCCCCGCGGGACTTCGCACTGAAGCTTTCTTT,-,TRBV5-1,once,TRBJ1-1
CASSFGQPVNTEAFF,TGTGCCAGCAGTTTCGGACAGCCTGTGAACACTGAAGCTTTCTTT,-,TRBV25-1,-,TRBJ1-1
CASSIQVNSNQPQHF,TGTGCCAGCTCTATACAGGTGAATAGCAATCAGCCCCAGCATTTT,-,TRBV7-8,-,TRBJ1-5
CASSQITGGEKLFF,TGTGCCAGCAGCCAAATAACAGGAGGGGAAAAACTGTTTTTT,-,TRBV14,-,TRBJ1-4
CASSLSGLDTDTQYF,TGCGCCAGCAGCTTGTCGGGACTAGACACAGATACGCAGTATTTT,TRBD2,TRBV5-1,few,TRBJ2-3
CASSFRGPSTDTQYF,TGTGCCAGCAGCTTTCGCGGGCCAAGCACAGATACGCAGTATTTT,-,TRBV7-9,-,TRBJ2-3
CASSIQKNTEAFF,TGTGCCAGTAGTATCCAGAAGAACACTGAAGCTTTCTTT,-,TRBV19,-,TRBJ1-1
CASSQGPEAFF,TGCGCCAGCAGCCAAGGGCCCGAAGCTTTCTTT,-,TRBV4-3,-,TRBJ1-1
CSVVGGQELQETQYF,TGCAGCGTTGTAGGTGGACAGGAGCTCCAAGAGACCCAGTACTTC,TRBD1,TRBV29-1,-,TRBJ2-5
CASREWSRVGTEAFF,TGTGCCAGCAGAGAGTGGAGCAGGGTAGGCACTGAAGCTTTCTTT,-,TRBV2,-,TRBJ1-1
CASSFGQSNQPQHF,TGTGCCAGCAGTTTCGGACAATCCAATCAGCCCCAGCATTTT,-,TRBV9,-,TRBJ1-5
CASSSAGASSGNTIYF,TGTGCCAGCAGCTCCGCAGGGGCTAGCTCTGGAAACACCATATATTTT,-,TRBV27,-,TRBJ1-3
CASSLAEGSSEQFF,TGTGCCAGCAGCTTAGCGGAGGGCTCATCTGAGCAGTTCTTC,-,TRBV7-8,-,TRBJ2-1
CAWSVLGGRPNNYGYTF,TGTGCCTGGAGTGTACTAGGTGGCCGGCCGAATAACTATGGCTACACCTTC,-,TRBV30,-,TRBJ1-2
CASSQAGRGDTDTQYF,TGTGCCAGCAGTCAAGCTGGGCGGGGAGACACAGATACGCAGTATTTT,-,TRBV7-9,-,TRBJ2-3
CASSLGGDGEAFF,TGCGCCAGCAGCTTGGGGGGAGATGGTGAAGCTTTCTTT,-,TRBV5-1,few,TRBJ1-1
CASSPGADGYYEQYF,TGTGCCAGCTCACCAGGCGCCGACGGGTACTACGAGCAGTACTTC,-,TRBV18,-,TRBJ2-7
CASSLAPGSNYGYTF,TGCGCCAGCAGCTTGGCCCCGGGTTCTAACTATGGCTACACCTTC,-,TRBV5-1,once,TRBJ1-2
CASSILPRYEQYF,TGTGCCAGTAGTATACTCCCGCGTTACGAGCAGTACTTC,-,TRBV19,-,TRBJ2-7
CASSPGHNLNFGGQFF,TGTGCCAGCAGTCCCGGACACAACCTAAACTTCGGTGGGCAGTTCTTC,-,TRBV7-2,-,TRBJ2-1
CASSQVGGGYGYTF,TGTGCCAGCAGCCAAGTAGGGGGGGGATATGGCTACACCTTC,-,TRBV4-2,-,TRBJ1-2
CASSDFNIQYF,TGTGCCAGCAGTGACTTTAACATTCAGTACTTC,-,TRBV25-1,-,TRBJ2-4
CASSLRGPNTEAFF,TGCGCCAGCAGCCTCAGGGGTCCCAACACTGAAGCTTTCTTT,-,TRBV4-1,few,TRBJ1-1
CASSFLTSGSTDTQYF,TGTGCCAGCAGCTTCCTAACTAGCGGGAGCACAGATACGCAGTATTTT,TRBD2,TRBV7-2,-,TRBJ2-3
CASSVAGLAGADTQYF,TGTGCCAGCAGCGTAGCGGGACTAGCTGGGGCAGATACGCAGTATTTT,TRBD2,TRBV9,-,TRBJ2-3
CASSVFWLAGPGVEQFF,TGTGCCAGCAGCGTATTTTGGCTAGCGGGACCGGGGGTTGAGCAGTTCTTC,TRBD2,TRBV9,-,TRBJ2-1
CASKAGERTGELFF,TGTGCCAGCAAGGCGGGGGAAAGGACCGGGGAGCTGTTTTTT,TRBD2,TRBV28,-,TRBJ2-2
CASSLEGLAADNEQFF,TGTGCCAGCAGCTTGGAAGGGTTAGCGGCTGACAATGAGCAGTTCTTC,-,TRBV5-5,-,TRBJ2-1
CASSVGQGAYEQYF,TGTGCCAGCAGCGTAGGACAGGGAGCCTACGAGCAGTACTTC,TRBD1,TRBV9,-,TRBJ2-7
CASSPVAGGIGELFF,TGTGCCAGCTCCCCGGTAGCGGGAGGGATCGGGGAGCTGTTTTTT,TRBD2,TRBV2,once,TRBJ2-2
CASSQGSGGANAEKLFF,TGCGCCAGCAGCCAGGGGAGTGGGGGGGCTAACGCTGAAAAACTGTTTTTT,-,TRBV4-3,-,TRBJ1-4
CASSRRTGGGEETQYF,TGCGCCAGCAGCCGCAGAACAGGGGGCGGAGAAGAGACCCAGTACTTC,TRBD1,TRBV4-1,-,TRBJ2-5
CASSPDLGRAAGELFF,TGTGCCAGCAGCCCCGACCTCGGGAGGGCCGCCGGGGAGCTGTTTTTT,TRBD2,TRBV7-2,-,TRBJ2-2
CASRGLFYNEQFF,TGTGCCAGCAGGGGACTTTTTTACAATGAGCAGTTCTTC,-,TRBV2,once,TRBJ2-1
CASSLVWTGVTDEQFF,TGTGCCAGCAGCTTGGTTTGGACAGGGGTAACCGATGAGCAGTTCTTC,TRBD1,TRBV5-4,-,TRBJ2-1
CASSQGMGGFNEQFF,TGTGCCAGTAGTCAGGGCATGGGAGGCTTCAATGAGCAGTTCTTC,-,TRBV19,-,TRBJ2-1
CASSPSGGHLNYGYTF,TGTGCCAGCAGCCCCTCTGGGGGACACCTGAACTATGGCTACACCTTC,-,TRBV11-3,-,TRBJ1-2
CASSSLSGGSLETQYF,TGTGCCAGTAGTTCTTTATCGGGAGGGAGTTTGGAGACCCAGTACTTC,TRBD2,TRBV19,-,TRBJ2-5
CASSFSPTGVGEAKNIQYF,TGCGCCAGCAGCTTCTCCCCGACAGGGGTCGGTGAGGCCAAAAACATTCAGTACTTC,TRBD1,TRBV5-1,-,TRBJ2-4
CASSPLRRGLGGLEQFF,TGTGCCAGCAGCCCTCTGAGGAGGGGACTAGGGGGACTTGAGCAGTTCTTC,TRBD2,TRBV5-4,-,TRBJ2-1
CSVFSINTDTQYF,TGCAGCGTATTTAGTATAAACACAGATACGCAGTATTTT,-,TRBV29-1,-,TRBJ2-3
CASSLVVAVSYNEQFF,TGTGCCAGCAGCTTGGTCGTAGCGGTATCCTACAATGAGCAGTTCTTC,-,TRBV11-3,-,TRBJ2-1
CASSLISSNQPQHF,TGTGCCAGCAGCTTAATCTCTAGCAATCAGCCCCAGCATTTT,-,TRBV7-9,-,TRBJ1-5
CASSLGRGRETQYF,TGTGCCAGCAGCTTAGGCAGGGGAAGAGAGACCCAGTACTTC,-,TRBV7-2,-,TRBJ2-5
CASSSVALGGEQYF,TGTGCCAGCAGCTCCGTAGCGCTGGGGGGCGAGCAGTACTTC,-,TRBV7-2,once,TRBJ2-7
CASSTQELYEQYF,TGTGCCAGTAGTACCCAAGAACTCTACGAGCAGTACTTC,-,TRBV19,once,TRBJ2-7
CASSQDPAAGEGTGELFF,TGCGCCAGCAGCCAAGACCCCGCGGCGGGAGAGGGCACCGGGGAGCTGTTTTTT,TRBD2,TRBV4-3,-,TRBJ2-2
CASSLGGFSYEQYF,TGTGCCAGCAGTTTAGGGGGGTTTTCCTACGAGCAGTACTTC,-,TRBV27,-,TRBJ2-7
CATRTLSTGELFF,TGTGCCACCAGGACACTTTCCACCGGGGAGCTGTTTTTT,-,TRBV15,once,TRBJ2-2
CASSLAGDRADSPLHF,TGCGCCAGCAGCTTGGCAGGGGACCGAGCGGATTCACCCCTCCACTTT,-,TRBV5-1,-,TRBJ1-6
CAITDGQAGGTEAFF,TGTGCCATCACCGATGGACAGGCCGGAGGCACTGAAGCTTTCTTT,TRBD1,TRBV10-3,-,TRBJ1-1
CASSLSLGALRKYEQYF,TGTGCCAGCAGTTTATCTCTGGGGGCTCTCCGAAAGTACGAGCAGTACTTC,-,TRBV27,-,TRBJ2-7
CASSEVGRVAEAFF,TGTGCCAGCAGTGAAGTTGGCAGGGTGGCTGAAGCTTTCTTT,-,TRBV6-1,-,TRBJ1-1
CASSKEAGQRNSYEQYF,TGTGCCAGCAGCAAAGAGGCCGGACAGAGGAACTCCTACGAGCAGTACTTC,-,TRBV5-4,-,TRBJ2-7